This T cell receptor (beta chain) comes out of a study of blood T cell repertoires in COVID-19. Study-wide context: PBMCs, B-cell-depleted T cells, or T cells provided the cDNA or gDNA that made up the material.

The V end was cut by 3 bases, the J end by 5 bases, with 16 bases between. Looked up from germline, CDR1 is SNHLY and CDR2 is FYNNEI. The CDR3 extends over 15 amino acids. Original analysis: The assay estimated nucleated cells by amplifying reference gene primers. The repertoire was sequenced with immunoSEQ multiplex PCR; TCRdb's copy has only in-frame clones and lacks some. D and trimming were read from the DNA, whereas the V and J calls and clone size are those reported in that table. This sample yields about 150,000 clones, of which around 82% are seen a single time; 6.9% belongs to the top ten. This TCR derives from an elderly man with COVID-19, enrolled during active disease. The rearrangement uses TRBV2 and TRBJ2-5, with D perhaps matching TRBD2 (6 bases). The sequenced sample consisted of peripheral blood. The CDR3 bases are TGTGCCAGCAGTGATAGGCGGAGCGGAGGGGAGACCCAGTACTTC. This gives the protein CASSDRRSGGETQYF.